Presented here are 4 T cell receptor beta chains from one specimen sequenced in a study of blood T cell repertoires in COVID-19. Clones were sequenced by immunoSEQ multiplex PCR, and TCRdb holds only the in-frame ones, with some missing. The profile shows 130,000 to 150,000 clones, roughly 84% of them singletons. Source material: peripheral blood. Receptors originate from a human donor in a cohort sampled during active COVID-19.

The chain couples TRBV6-5 to TRBJ1-2; no clear D. Deletions cut 2 bases from V and 8 bases from J, with 9 bases between. Germline CDR1 and CDR2: MNHEY and SVGAGI. This CDR3 has 12 amino acids. The CDR3 coding sequence is TGTGCCAGCAGTTACGAGGGTCGGGGCTACACCTTC. It encodes CASSYEGRGYTF.

This chain links TRBV3-1 (or the pseudogene TRBV3-2) with TRBJ2-7; TRBD2 aligns across 11 bases. This CDR3 contains 16 residues. The V and J ends lost 6 bases and 1 base, in that order; junction bases with no gene match: 8. Germline assignment: CDR1 LGHDT and CDR2 YNNKEL (reference sequence). Here the CDR3 reads CASRSSGGVGSYEQYF. The DNA for the CDR3 is TGTGCCAGCAGAAGTAGCGGGGGGGTAGGGTCCTACGAGCAGTACTTC.

V is TRBV19 and J is TRBJ1-5; unclear D gene. The V end was cut by 7 bases, the J end by 4 bases, with 11 bases between. Germline-derived CDR1 and CDR2 are LNHDA and SQIVND (reference sequence). This CDR3 comprises 13 residues. As DNA, the CDR3 is TGTGCCAGTACCATACGGGGTAATCAGCCCCAGCATTTT. Protein: CASTIRGNQPQHF. The full variable domain, with the rest looked up from reference TRBV19 and TRBJ1-5, is DGGITQSPKYLFRKEGQNVTLSCEQNLNHDAMYWYRQDPGQGLRLIYYSQIVNDFQKGDIAEGYSVSREKKESFPLTVTSAQKNPTAFYLCASTIRGNQPQHFGDGTRLSIL.

V is TRBV7-2 and J is TRBJ2-1; D uncertain. Germline V gene lookup returns CDR1 SGHTA and CDR2 FQGNSA. The CDR3 covers 16 residues. V gave up 5 bases and J gave up 2 bases, with 16 bases separating them. The CDR3 here is CASSPLRANPYNEQFF. CDR3 bases: TGTGCCAGCAGCCCCCTCCGCGCAAACCCCTACAATGAGCAGTTCTTC.